This passage covers 18 T cell receptor beta chains from one sample sequenced in a study of control samples from healthy donors and cancer patients (dated by TCRdb to 2020 to 2022). Libraries were made using the immunoSEQ multiplex PCR assay. This immuneACCESS table, as held by TCRdb, lists in-frame sequences with V and J called but not all clones. Of the missing ones, under half trace to an unresolved V gene in checked studies; the others have no known cause. The sample table lists 230,000 or so clones, about 94% of them with a count of one. The ten largest clonotypes hold roughly 1.6% of the sample. Sample: blood. These receptors all come from a man aged 45 to 65 in good health.

The V and J genes are TRBV11-1 and TRBJ1-4, with D possibly being TRBD1 (5 bases). This CDR3 is 15 amino acids long. The germline CDR1 and CDR2 sequences are SGHAT and FQDESV (reference sequence). V was trimmed by 8 bases and J by 1 base, leaving 14 bases between them. DNA of the CDR3: TGTGCCAGCGGAACCGGCGGGGGAACTAATGAAAAACTGTTTTTT. It encodes CASGTGGGTNEKLFF.

This chain joins TRBV4-3 and TRBJ1-2, with D tentatively TRBD1 (5 bases). Germline CDR1 reads LGHNA; CDR2 reads YSLEER. V dropped 0 bases and J dropped 4 bases, with 15 bases sitting between them. The CDR3 runs 16 residues. DNA for the CDR3: TGCGCCAGCAGCCAAGATCGGGGGACGACCGGCTATGGCTACACCTTC. Encoded protein: CASSQDRGTTGYGYTF.

As for this clone: Germline and junction disagree at one end, which may indicate a read error. The chain links TRBV10-3 to TRBJ2-2; perhaps TRBD2 as D (6 bases). CDR1 and CDR2 from the germline V gene are ENHRY and SYGVKD. The CDR3 is made up of 14 amino acids. CDR3 nucleotides: TGTGCCATCAGTGAGACCCGACCAGGCGGGGAGCTGCTTTTT. This codes for CAISETRPGGELLF.

The chain recombines TRBV9 with TRBJ2-7, with D possibly being TRBD1 or TRBD2 (5 bases each). Germline-derived CDR1 and CDR2 are SGDLS and YYNGEE. V was pared by 2 bases and J by 7 bases, with 13 bases between. The CDR3 runs 13 residues. This chain's CDR3 is CASSVGPQGEQYF. CDR3 sequence (DNA): TGTGCCAGCAGCGTGGGACCTCAAGGAGAGCAGTACTTC. Full variable domain (missing parts from reference TRBV9 and TRBJ2-7): DSGVTQTPKHLITATGQRVTLRCSPRSGDLSVYWYQQSLDQGLQFLIQYYNGEERAKGNILERFSAQQFPDLHSELNLSSLELGDSALYFCASSVGPQGEQYFGPGTRLTVT.

The chain uses TRBV19 and TRBJ2-3; D uncertain. Trimming shortened V by 4 bases and J by 5 bases, and 4 bases separated the two germline ends. The germline V gene encodes CDR1 LNHDA and CDR2 SQIVND (reference sequence). The CDR3 extends over 11 amino acids. The CDR3 reads CASSTRDTQYF. The CDR3 DNA is TGTGCCAGTAGTACGAGAGATACGCAGTATTTT.

The V and J genes are TRBV7-2 and TRBJ1-3; the D gene is possibly TRBD1 (6 bases). The CDR3 is 15 residues long. Trimming left V 4 bases short and J 1 base short, with 11 bases between. CDR1 SGHTA and CDR2 FQGNSA come from the germline V gene. The CDR3 loop reads CASSSNRASGNTIYF. As DNA, the CDR3 is TGTGCCAGCAGCTCCAACAGGGCATCTGGAAACACCATATATTTT.

The gene calls are TRBV28 and TRBJ2-7, with a weak D call TRBD1 (5 bases). The CDR3 loop spans 14 amino acids. Per the germline V gene, CDR1 is MDHEN and CDR2 is SYDVKM. Trimming took off 5 bases at V and 3 bases at J, with 14 bases between the two ends. CDR3 coding DNA: TGTGCCAGCAGTCCCCCGGGTAGGGGCTACGAGCAGTACGTC. Encoded protein: CASSPPGRGYEQYV.

Regarding this clone: Other DNA sequences in this specimen translate into the identical CDR3. The chain joins TRBV10-3 to TRBJ2-3; D gene uncertain. V dropped 6 bases and J dropped 3 bases, with 4 bases sitting between them. There are 11 residues in the CDR3. Germline V gene lookup returns CDR1 ENHRY and CDR2 SYGVKD. The CDR3 spells CAISQTDTQYF. The CDR3 nucleotides are TGTGCCATCAGCCAAACAGATACGCAGTATTTT.

V is TRBV18 and J is TRBJ1-1; D perhaps matches TRBD1 (6 bases). The V end was cut by 4 bases, the J end by 7 bases, with 13 bases between. In germline, CDR1 is KGHSH, CDR2 LQKENI. This CDR3 has 13 amino acids. The CDR3 protein is CASSREGVREAFF. The CDR3 DNA sequence: TGTGCCAGCTCACGCGAGGGGGTTCGTGAAGCTTTCTTT.

V is TRBV4-3 and J is TRBJ2-5; possible D gene TRBD1, 7 bases. CDR1 LGHNA and CDR2 YSLEER come from the germline V gene. The CDR3 spans 14 residues. Trimming shortened V by 4 bases and J by 7 bases, and 16 bases separated the two germline ends. This CDR3 is CASSRKPQGGTQYF. CDR3 nucleotide sequence: TGCGCCAGCAGCCGCAAGCCTCAGGGGGGGACCCAGTACTTC.

J is TRBJ2-7 and V is TRBV5-1; D ambiguous. This CDR3 region has 13 residues. Germline V gene data show CDR1 as SGHRS and CDR2 as YFSETQ. V lost 4 bases and J lost 7, with 15 bases in between. CDR3 coding DNA: TGCGCCAGCAGCCCGGACGGAATGGGGGAGCAGTACTTC. Its translation: CASSPDGMGEQYF. The full variable domain, rest sourced from reference TRBV5-1 and TRBJ2-7, is KAGVTQTPRYLIKTRGQQVTLSCSPISGHRSVSWYQQTPGQGLQFLFEYFSETQRNKGNFPGRFSGRQFSNSRSEMNVSTLELGDSALYLCASSPDGMGEQYFGPGTRLTVT.

DNA for the CDR3: TGCAGTGCTAGCATGACAGAGGAGCAGTTCTTC. It codes for CSASMTEEQFF. This chain links TRBV20-1 with TRBJ2-1; D might be TRBD1 (5 bases). The CDR3 has 11 amino acids. Trimming removed 3 bases from V and 10 bases from J, with 10 bases in between. The germline V gene encodes CDR1 DFQATT and CDR2 SNEGSKA (reference sequence).

The chain joins TRBV18 to TRBJ2-1, with 10 bases fitting TRBD2. CDR1 and CDR2 from the germline V gene are KGHSH and LQKENI. Germline trimming cut 3 bases from V and 7 bases from J; bases unmatched to any gene: 9. The CDR3 is made up of 16 amino acids. This CDR3 is CASSPRSGGAGNEQFF. CDR3 sequence (DNA): TGTGCCAGCTCACCTAGAAGCGGGGGGGCCGGGAATGAGCAGTTCTTC. The complete variable domain, with remaining parts taken from reference TRBV18 and TRBJ2-1, reads NAGVMQNPRHLVRRRGQEARLRCSPMKGHSHVYWYRQLPEEGLKFMVYLQKENIIDESGMPKERFSAEFPKEGPSILRIQQVVRGDSAAYFCASSPRSGGAGNEQFFGPGTRLTVL.

This chain links TRBV11-2 with TRBJ2-1; D call uncertain. V lost 3 bases, J lost 0 bases, and 6 bases lay in between. Germline assignment: CDR1 SGHAT and CDR2 FQNNGV. This CDR3 has 14 amino acids. Here the CDR3 DNA reads TGTGCCAGCAGCTTTATGAGCTCCTACAATGAGCAGTTCTTC. Translation: CASSFMSSYNEQFF.

V is TRBV5-4 and J is TRBJ2-5, with 7 bases matching TRBD2. Losses at the gene ends were 0 bases for V and 2 bases for J; bases not matched to a gene: 4. The CDR3 contains 15 residues. Germline lookup yields CDR1 SGHNT and CDR2 YYREEE (reference sequence). This CDR3 is CASSLAGAGQETQYF. CDR3 nucleotides: TGTGCCAGCAGCTTGGCCGGAGCGGGGCAAGAGACCCAGTACTTC.

The rearrangement links TRBV5-1 to TRBJ2-2; D unclear. V lost 2 bases and J 3 bases, leaving 5 bases between the germline ends. There are 13 residues in the CDR3. The germline CDR1 and CDR2 sequences are SGHRS and YFSETQ. CDR3 coding DNA: TGCGCCAGCAGCTTCGACCACACCGGGGAGCTGTTTTTT. It specifies CASSFDHTGELFF.

The CDR3 spells CASSPRAVTGELFF. The CDR3 bases are TGTGCCAGCAGCCCAAGGGCGGTCACCGGGGAGCTGTTTTTT. The chain couples TRBV3-1 (or the pseudogene TRBV3-2) to TRBJ2-2; unclear D gene. The CDR3 covers 14 residues. Trimming removed 4 bases from V and 4 bases from J, with 10 bases in between. Germline values: CDR1 LGHDT, CDR2 YNNKEL (reference sequence).

In DNA form, the CDR3 reads TGTGCCAGTAGTAACCCGGGACTTTCTGGAAACACCATATATTTT. This sequence encodes CASSNPGLSGNTIYF. V and J are TRBV19 and TRBJ1-3; D may be TRBD1 (5 bases). The V end lost 4 bases, the J end lost 1 base, and 11 bases lay between the germline ends. This CDR3 comprises 15 residues. CDR1 and CDR2 (germline): LNHDA, SQIVND (reference sequence). Full variable domain (remainder filled in from reference TRBV19 and TRBJ1-3): DGGITQSPKYLFRKEGQNVTLSCEQNLNHDAMYWYRQDPGQGLRLIYYSQIVNDFQKGDIAEGYSVSREKKESFPLTVTSAQKNPTAFYLCASSNPGLSGNTIYFGEGSWLTVV.